The rows below give T cell receptor beta chains drawn from one sample of a study of T cell responses to AZD1222 COVID-19 vaccine. Sequencing was performed with immunoSEQ multiplex PCR; in TCRdb, only in-frame clones are kept and a portion is missing. This sample has 130,000 to 150,000 clones; approximately 90% occur once, and the top ten carry less than 15%. Sequencing used peripheral blood, obtained on day 0 of AZD1222 vaccination. The origin of the receptors is an adult in good health. Both conserved end residues are part of each CDR3. D genes are given only for firm matches. Some rows have no size entry. The others give once, few or many, or a class for an expanded clone.

CDR3nt: TGTGCCAGTAGAGGGAATTGGGAGCAGTTCTTC
CDR3aa: CASRGNWEQFF
v_gene: TRBV19
abundance: .
d_gene: .
j_gene: TRBJ2-1

CDR3nt: TGCGCCAGCAGCTTGGCCCCCCCCGGGGCGGGGGGGACTGAAGCTTTCTTT
CDR3aa: CASSLAPPGAGGTEAFF
v_gene: TRBV5-1
abundance: .
d_gene: .
j_gene: TRBJ1-1

CDR3nt: TGTGCCAGCAGCTTAGGGACAGGGCGGGGCTATGGCTACACCTTC
CDR3aa: CASSLGTGRGYGYTF
v_gene: TRBV11-2
abundance: .
d_gene: TRBD1
j_gene: TRBJ1-2

CDR3nt: TGTGCCAGCAAGCGGGGCACTGAAGCTTTCTTT
CDR3aa: CASKRGTEAFF
v_gene: TRBV3-1/TRBV3-2
abundance: .
d_gene: .
j_gene: TRBJ1-1

CDR3nt: TGTGCCAGCAGCTTAGTCTCAGGGGGATTTGAAAAACTGTTTTTT
CDR3aa: CASSLVSGGFEKLFF
v_gene: TRBV11-2
abundance: .
d_gene: TRBD1
j_gene: TRBJ1-4

CDR3nt: TGTGCCAGTGACGGGAGCCAGGGAGACACCGGGGAGCTGTTTTTT
CDR3aa: CASDGSQGDTGELFF
v_gene: TRBV19
abundance: .
d_gene: .
j_gene: TRBJ2-2

CDR3nt: TGTGCCAGCAGCTTGGAACTAGCGGGGGTGGGCGAGACCCAGTACTTC
CDR3aa: CASSLELAGVGETQYF
v_gene: TRBV5-5
abundance: .
d_gene: TRBD2
j_gene: TRBJ2-5

CDR3nt: TGTGCCAGCAGTTACGGGGTAACTAACTATGGCTACACCTTC
CDR3aa: CASSYGVTNYGYTF
v_gene: TRBV6-5
abundance: .
d_gene: .
j_gene: TRBJ1-2

CDR3nt: TGTGCCAGCAGTGAATTGTTAGGGCAGGGCGGCGAAAAACTGTTTTTT
CDR3aa: CASSELLGQGGEKLFF
v_gene: TRBV6-1
abundance: .
d_gene: .
j_gene: TRBJ1-4

CDR3nt: TGTGCCAGTAGTATTCTGGGGACAGGGGGCGTCTACGAGCAGTACTTC
CDR3aa: CASSILGTGGVYEQYF
v_gene: TRBV19
abundance: .
d_gene: TRBD1
j_gene: TRBJ2-7

CDR3nt: TGTGCCAGCAGCGTAGTTGGGACGGACACAAAGCAGTACTTC
CDR3aa: CASSVVGTDTKQYF
v_gene: TRBV9
abundance: .
d_gene: .
j_gene: TRBJ2-7

CDR3nt: TGCGCCAGCAGCCTGGGAGGGCAGCCAACAGATACGCAGTATTTT
CDR3aa: CASSLGGQPTDTQYF
v_gene: TRBV5-1
abundance: .
d_gene: TRBD2
j_gene: TRBJ2-3

CDR3nt: TGTGCCAGCAGTCCCTTGGCGGGGGGCTCCTACAATGAGCAGTTCTTC
CDR3aa: CASSPLAGGSYNEQFF
v_gene: TRBV27
abundance: .
d_gene: TRBD2
j_gene: TRBJ2-1

CDR3nt: TGCGCCAGCAGCTTGGCCGCAGGAGGGGGAACTAATGAAAAACTGTTTTTT
CDR3aa: CASSLAAGGGTNEKLFF
v_gene: TRBV5-1
abundance: .
d_gene: .
j_gene: TRBJ1-4

CDR3nt: TGTGCCAGCAGCTTCACCGGGACTTCCTACGAGCAGTACTTC
CDR3aa: CASSFTGTSYEQYF
v_gene: TRBV5-4
abundance: .
d_gene: .
j_gene: TRBJ2-7

CDR3nt: TGTGCCTGGAGCAGGGGATCTGGAAACACCATATATTTT
CDR3aa: CAWSRGSGNTIYF
v_gene: TRBV30
abundance: .
d_gene: .
j_gene: TRBJ1-3

CDR3nt: TGTGCCAGCCTCCTTCTGGGGGGGGCAACAGATACGCAGTATTTT
CDR3aa: CASLLLGGATDTQYF
v_gene: TRBV27
abundance: .
d_gene: .
j_gene: TRBJ2-3

CDR3nt: TGTGCCAGCAGTGCAGGACTAGCGGGAGTCACAGATACGCAGTATTTT
CDR3aa: CASSAGLAGVTDTQYF
v_gene: TRBV25-1
abundance: once
d_gene: TRBD2
j_gene: TRBJ2-3

CDR3nt: TGTGCCAGCAAAGGCATGAACACTGAAGCTTTCTTT
CDR3aa: CASKGMNTEAFF
v_gene: TRBV3-1/TRBV3-2
abundance: .
d_gene: .
j_gene: TRBJ1-1

CDR3nt: TGCGCCAGCAGCTCGACAGGGATGGAACAAGAGACCCAGTACTTC
CDR3aa: CASSSTGMEQETQYF
v_gene: TRBV5-1
abundance: .
d_gene: TRBD1
j_gene: TRBJ2-5

CDR3nt: TGTGCCAGCAGTGGGGTTGGGGTCACTGAAGCTTTCTTT
CDR3aa: CASSGVGVTEAFF
v_gene: TRBV2
abundance: .
d_gene: .
j_gene: TRBJ1-1

CDR3nt: TGTGCCAGCAGTTTGAGGGGCCATGGCTACACCTTC
CDR3aa: CASSLRGHGYTF
v_gene: TRBV12-3/TRBV12-4
abundance: .
d_gene: .
j_gene: TRBJ1-2

CDR3nt: TGTGCCAGCAGCCGAACAGGGGGCAGGGACGAGCAGTACTTC
CDR3aa: CASSRTGGRDEQYF
v_gene: TRBV4-2
abundance: few
d_gene: TRBD1
j_gene: TRBJ2-7

CDR3nt: TGTGCCAGTAGCCTTCCCGGCCTTGGGGACTCGACTGAAGCTTTCTTT
CDR3aa: CASSLPGLGDSTEAFF
v_gene: TRBV19
abundance: .
d_gene: .
j_gene: TRBJ1-1

CDR3nt: TGTGCCAGCAGCTTTTCCCCGGGACCCGCCTATTCACCCCTCCACTTT
CDR3aa: CASSFSPGPAYSPLHF
v_gene: TRBV7-8
abundance: .
d_gene: .
j_gene: TRBJ1-6

CDR3nt: TGTGCCAGTAGTATAGATCCGGACAGGGAAGCTTTCTTT
CDR3aa: CASSIDPDREAFF
v_gene: TRBV19
abundance: .
d_gene: TRBD1
j_gene: TRBJ1-1

CDR3nt: TGTGCCAGTGCCTTGGACCCCTATAGCAATCAGCCCCAGCATTTT
CDR3aa: CASALDPYSNQPQHF
v_gene: TRBV19
abundance: .
d_gene: .
j_gene: TRBJ1-5

CDR3nt: TGTGCCAGCAGCCATAGTACGGATACGCAGTATTTT
CDR3aa: CASSHSTDTQYF
v_gene: TRBV3-1/TRBV3-2
abundance: .
d_gene: .
j_gene: TRBJ2-3

CDR3nt: TGTGCCAGCAGCCGCGCCGGCGGGGTTGGCAGGGACAGGACTGAAGCTTTCTTT
CDR3aa: CASSRAGGVGRDRTEAFF
v_gene: TRBV14
abundance: .
d_gene: TRBD1
j_gene: TRBJ1-1

CDR3nt: TGTGCCAGCAGTTTAGCGCAAGCGAAAGAACTGTTTTTT
CDR3aa: CASSLAQAKELFF
v_gene: TRBV12-3/TRBV12-4
abundance: .
d_gene: .
j_gene: TRBJ1-4

CDR3nt: TGTGCCAGCAGTCGAGACAGCGCCTACGAGCAGTACTTC
CDR3aa: CASSRDSAYEQYF
v_gene: TRBV9
abundance: .
d_gene: .
j_gene: TRBJ2-7

CDR3nt: TGTGCCAGCTCACCACAGGGGGCCGATCAGCCCCAGCATTTT
CDR3aa: CASSPQGADQPQHF
v_gene: TRBV18
abundance: .
d_gene: TRBD1
j_gene: TRBJ1-5

CDR3nt: TGCGCCAGCAGCGACGGGACTAGCGGTACCCAGTACTTC
CDR3aa: CASSDGTSGTQYF
v_gene: TRBV5-1
abundance: .
d_gene: TRBD2
j_gene: TRBJ2-5

CDR3nt: TGCAGTGCTAGTAGGCCTAGGAGCAATCAGCCCCAGCATTTT
CDR3aa: CSASRPRSNQPQHF
v_gene: TRBV20-1
abundance: .
d_gene: .
j_gene: TRBJ1-5

CDR3nt: TGCGCCAGCAGCCAAGTGGGGACAGCGAACACTGAAGCTTTCTTT
CDR3aa: CASSQVGTANTEAFF
v_gene: TRBV4-3
abundance: .
d_gene: TRBD1
j_gene: TRBJ1-1

CDR3nt: TGTGCCAGCAGCCCCGACTCCCAAGAGACCCAGTACTTC
CDR3aa: CASSPDSQETQYF
v_gene: TRBV11-2
abundance: .
d_gene: .
j_gene: TRBJ2-5

CDR3nt: TGTGCCAGCAGTTACTCCGGGGTAGGACTAGCGGTTCTGAACGAGCAGTACTTC
CDR3aa: CASSYSGVGLAVLNEQYF
v_gene: TRBV6-2/TRBV6-3
abundance: .
d_gene: TRBD2
j_gene: TRBJ2-7

CDR3nt: TGTGCCTGGAGTGTGGGAGGGGGAAACACCATATATTTT
CDR3aa: CAWSVGGGNTIYF
v_gene: TRBV30
abundance: few
d_gene: .
j_gene: TRBJ1-3

CDR3nt: TGTGCCAGCAGCCCGACAGGGTACGATGGCTACACCTTC
CDR3aa: CASSPTGYDGYTF
v_gene: TRBV6-5
abundance: .
d_gene: TRBD1
j_gene: TRBJ1-2

CDR3nt: TGTGCCAGCAGCCAAAAGAGGGGCCGAGCGGGGGTCGATGAGCAGTTCTTC
CDR3aa: CASSQKRGRAGVDEQFF
v_gene: TRBV3-1/TRBV3-2
abundance: .
d_gene: TRBD2
j_gene: TRBJ2-1

CDR3nt: TGTGCCAGCAGTCCCGCCGGGAATTACGAGCAGTACTTC
CDR3aa: CASSPAGNYEQYF
v_gene: TRBV6-5
abundance: .
d_gene: .
j_gene: TRBJ2-7

CDR3nt: TGTGCCAGCAGTTTACTACGGACGGACAGGACTTTCTTT
CDR3aa: CASSLLRTDRTFF
v_gene: TRBV6-5
abundance: few
d_gene: TRBD1
j_gene: TRBJ1-1

CDR3nt: TGTGCCAGCAGCTCACAGACCGCGCCATACTATGGCTACACCTTC
CDR3aa: CASSSQTAPYYGYTF
v_gene: TRBV7-9
abundance: .
d_gene: .
j_gene: TRBJ1-2

CDR3nt: TGTGCCAGCAGCCAGACGACAGGACCTACCGGGGAGCTGTTTTTT
CDR3aa: CASSQTTGPTGELFF
v_gene: TRBV11-3
abundance: .
d_gene: .
j_gene: TRBJ2-2

CDR3nt: TGTGCCAGTAGCCGGGGGGACGGGCAGTACTTC
CDR3aa: CASSRGDGQYF
v_gene: TRBV19
abundance: .
d_gene: TRBD2
j_gene: TRBJ2-7

CDR3nt: TGTGCCAGTAGTCCGGGGTATCGGGAAAACACTGAAGCTTTCTTT
CDR3aa: CASSPGYRENTEAFF
v_gene: TRBV19
abundance: .
d_gene: .
j_gene: TRBJ1-1

CDR3nt: TGTGCCAGCTCACCCGTCAACGAGCAGTACTTC
CDR3aa: CASSPVNEQYF
v_gene: TRBV18
abundance: .
d_gene: .
j_gene: TRBJ2-7

CDR3nt: TGTGCCAGCAGCTCGGACGTGGAGGTGAACACCGGGGAGCTGTTTTTT
CDR3aa: CASSSDVEVNTGELFF
v_gene: TRBV7-9
abundance: once
d_gene: .
j_gene: TRBJ2-2

CDR3nt: TGTGCCAGCAGCTTAGTGGGGACAGAAGGGACCCAGTACTTC
CDR3aa: CASSLVGTEGTQYF
v_gene: TRBV7-2
abundance: .
d_gene: TRBD1
j_gene: TRBJ2-5

CDR3nt: TGTGCCAGCAGCGGGGGTGGGGCCCTCGTTAACTATGGCTACACCTTC
CDR3aa: CASSGGGALVNYGYTF
v_gene: TRBV9
abundance: few
d_gene: .
j_gene: TRBJ1-2

CDR3nt: TGCGCCAGCAGCCCGAGGGGAACCTATAATTCACCCCTCCACTTT
CDR3aa: CASSPRGTYNSPLHF
v_gene: TRBV5-1
abundance: .
d_gene: .
j_gene: TRBJ1-6

CDR3nt: TGTGCCAGTAGTATCTACCCGGGACAGACAATGTATGGCTACACCTTC
CDR3aa: CASSIYPGQTMYGYTF
v_gene: TRBV19
abundance: .
d_gene: TRBD1
j_gene: TRBJ1-2

CDR3nt: TGTGCCAGCTCGGAACGACAGGCTGGAGGCGAGCAGTACTTC
CDR3aa: CASSERQAGGEQYF
v_gene: TRBV18
abundance: .
d_gene: .
j_gene: TRBJ2-7

CDR3nt: TGTGCCAGCAGGGAAGGGACGGGTCCCTACGAGCAGTACTTC
CDR3aa: CASREGTGPYEQYF
v_gene: TRBV5-8
abundance: .
d_gene: .
j_gene: TRBJ2-7

CDR3nt: TGCGCCAGCAGCCATACTAGGGACAGGGCAGACACCGGGGAGCTGTTTTTT
CDR3aa: CASSHTRDRADTGELFF
v_gene: TRBV4-1
abundance: .
d_gene: TRBD1
j_gene: TRBJ2-2

CDR3nt: TGTGCCAGCAGTTTGGGGGGGGGCAGCACAGATACGCAGTATTTT
CDR3aa: CASSLGGGSTDTQYF
v_gene: TRBV28
abundance: once
d_gene: .
j_gene: TRBJ2-3

CDR3nt: TGTGCCAGCAGCTTGGGACAGGGACCAACTAATGAAAAACTGTTTTTT
CDR3aa: CASSLGQGPTNEKLFF
v_gene: TRBV7-2
abundance: .
d_gene: TRBD1
j_gene: TRBJ1-4

CDR3nt: TGTGCCAGCAGTTACCCGCCCGGAGGGAGCTATGGCTACACCTTC
CDR3aa: CASSYPPGGSYGYTF
v_gene: TRBV6-2/TRBV6-3
abundance: .
d_gene: .
j_gene: TRBJ1-2

CDR3nt: TGCAGCGCTCACAGCAATTTAGGCACTGAAGCTTTCTTT
CDR3aa: CSAHSNLGTEAFF
v_gene: TRBV29-1
abundance: .
d_gene: .
j_gene: TRBJ1-1